This T cell receptor (beta chain) was retrieved from a study of T cell repertoires in cytomegalovirus infection. Overall study: A matching HLA type, together with CMV infection, was signaled by public TCR beta signatures.

TCRdb fed the reads into MiXCR, producing one record per CDR3 protein. The sample lists about 740,000 distinct CDR3 sequences, 35% occurring once. Points on this clonotype: Antigen unknown.

The J segment lost 7 bases and the V segment lost 8 bases, leaving 9 bases of the junction unmatched. The CDR3 has 15 amino acids. CDR1 and CDR2 from the germline V gene are SGHTA and FQGTGA. The study, taken as a whole, reports: Individuals carrying CMV plus the relevant HLA were identified by cumulative frequency of public TCR beta families. CMV-specific HLA-C-restricted TCR beta clonotypes dominated the ex vivo response.

This TCR was recovered from a human donor in good health (CMV status not recorded). Some clones in this sample may be carry-over from other donors' samples. The source material was PBMCs. The V and J genes are TRBV7-3 and TRBJ2-1; TRBD1 agrees at 12 bases. CDR3 residues: CASAPTGQGANEQFF. The CDR3 DNA follows: TGTGCCAGCGCACCGACGGGACAGGGGGCTAATGAGCAGTTCTTC.